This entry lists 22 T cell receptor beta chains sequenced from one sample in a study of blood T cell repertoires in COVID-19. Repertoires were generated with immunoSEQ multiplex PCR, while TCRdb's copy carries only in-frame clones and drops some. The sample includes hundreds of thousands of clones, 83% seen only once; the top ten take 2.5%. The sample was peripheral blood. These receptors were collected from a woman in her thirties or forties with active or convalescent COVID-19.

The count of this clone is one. CDR3 bases: TGTGCCTGGAGTGTATGGGGCTATGGAAACACCATATATTTT. Translating it yields CAWSVWGYGNTIYF. This chain links TRBV30 with TRBJ1-3; perhaps TRBD1 as D (5 bases). CDR1 is GTSNPN, CDR2 SVGIG, per germline (reference sequence). The CDR3 is 14 residues long. The V and J ends lost 0 bases and 3 bases respectively, with 9 bases between them.

The CDR3 coding sequence is TGTGCCAGCAGCTCCGCGGGAGGACAGAATGAAAAACTGTTTTTT. Its translation: CASSSAGGQNEKLFF. The chain uses TRBV5-6 and TRBJ1-4; D might be TRBD1 (6 bases). Per the germline V gene, CDR1 is SGHDT and CDR2 is YYEEEE. Trimming pared 3 bases from V and 5 bases from J, leaving 14 bases between. The CDR3 is made up of 15 amino acids.

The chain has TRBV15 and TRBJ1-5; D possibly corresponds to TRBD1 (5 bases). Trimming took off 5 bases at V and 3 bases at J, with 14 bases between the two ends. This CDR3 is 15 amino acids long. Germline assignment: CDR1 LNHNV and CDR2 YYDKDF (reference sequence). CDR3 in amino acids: CATSGGGWYNQPQHF. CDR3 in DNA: TGTGCCACCAGCGGGGGAGGTTGGTACAATCAGCCCCAGCATTTT.

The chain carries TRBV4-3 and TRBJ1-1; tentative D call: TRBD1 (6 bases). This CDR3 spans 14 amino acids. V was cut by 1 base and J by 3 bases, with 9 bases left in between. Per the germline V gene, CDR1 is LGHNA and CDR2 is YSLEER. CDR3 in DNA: TGCGCCAGCAGCCAAGTACAGGGATACACTGAAGCTTTCTTT. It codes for CASSQVQGYTEAFF.

The CDR3, as DNA: TGTGCCACCAGCAGAGCGCTTGGGACAGGGGGCGGGGAGCAGTACTTC. It translates to CATSRALGTGGGEQYF. The J gene is TRBJ2-7, the V gene TRBV15, with 12 bases that match TRBD1. The V and J ends lost 1 base and 7 bases, in that order; junction bases with no gene match: 8. The germline gives CDR1 LNHNV, CDR2 YYDKDF (reference sequence). The CDR3 sequence is 16 residues long.

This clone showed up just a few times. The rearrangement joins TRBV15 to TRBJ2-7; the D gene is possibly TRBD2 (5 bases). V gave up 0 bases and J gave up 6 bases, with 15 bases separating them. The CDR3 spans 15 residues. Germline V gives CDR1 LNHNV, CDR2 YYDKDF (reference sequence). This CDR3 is CATSRDRRGWSEQYF. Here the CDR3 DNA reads TGTGCCACCAGCAGAGATAGAAGAGGGTGGTCCGAGCAGTACTTC.

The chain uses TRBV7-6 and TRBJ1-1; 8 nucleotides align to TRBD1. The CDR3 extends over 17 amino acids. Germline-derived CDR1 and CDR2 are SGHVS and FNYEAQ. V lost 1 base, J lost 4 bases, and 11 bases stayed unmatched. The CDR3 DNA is TGTGCCAGCAGCTTAGTTCCAGGGGGCGATCTGGGCACTGAAGCTTTCTTT. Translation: CASSLVPGGDLGTEAFF.

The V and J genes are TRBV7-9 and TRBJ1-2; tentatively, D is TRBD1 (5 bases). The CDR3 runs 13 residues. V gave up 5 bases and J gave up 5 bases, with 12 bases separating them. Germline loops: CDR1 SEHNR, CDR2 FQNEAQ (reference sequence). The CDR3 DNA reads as TGTGCCAGCAGCCCGGGACTGATATATGGCTACACCTTC. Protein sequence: CASSPGLIYGYTF.

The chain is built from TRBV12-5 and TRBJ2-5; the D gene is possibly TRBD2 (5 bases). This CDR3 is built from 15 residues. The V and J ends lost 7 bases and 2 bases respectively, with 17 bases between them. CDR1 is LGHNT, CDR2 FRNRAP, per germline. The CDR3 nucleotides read TGTGCTAGTGCCCCCCGAGGGTTAACTCAAGAGACCCAGTACTTC. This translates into CASAPRGLTQETQYF. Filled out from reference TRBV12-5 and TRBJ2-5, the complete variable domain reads DARVTQTPRHKVTEMGQEVTMRCQPILGHNTVFWYRQTMMQGLELLAYFRNRAPLDDSGMPKDRFSAEMPDATLATLKIQPSEPRDSAVYFCASAPRGLTQETQYFGPGTRLLVL.

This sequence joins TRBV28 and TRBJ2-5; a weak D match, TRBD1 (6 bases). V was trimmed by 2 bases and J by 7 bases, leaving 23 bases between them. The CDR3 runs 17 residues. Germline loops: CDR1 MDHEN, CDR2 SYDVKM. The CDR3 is CASSLESARGGWATQYF. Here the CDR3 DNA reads TGTGCCAGCAGTTTAGAAAGCGCTAGAGGGGGTTGGGCGACCCAGTACTTC. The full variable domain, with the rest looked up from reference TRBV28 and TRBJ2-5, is DVKVTQSSRYLVKRTGEKVFLECVQDMDHENMFWYRQDPGLGLRLIYFSYDVKMKEKGDIPEGYSVSREKKERFSLILESASTNQTSMYLCASSLESARGGWATQYFGPGTRLLVL.

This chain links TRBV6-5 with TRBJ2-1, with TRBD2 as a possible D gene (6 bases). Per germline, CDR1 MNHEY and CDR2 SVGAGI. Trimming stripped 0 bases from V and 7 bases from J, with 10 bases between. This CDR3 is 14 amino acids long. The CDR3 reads CASSYSLGGNEQFF. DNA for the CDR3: TGTGCCAGCAGTTACTCTCTAGGAGGGAATGAGCAGTTCTTC.

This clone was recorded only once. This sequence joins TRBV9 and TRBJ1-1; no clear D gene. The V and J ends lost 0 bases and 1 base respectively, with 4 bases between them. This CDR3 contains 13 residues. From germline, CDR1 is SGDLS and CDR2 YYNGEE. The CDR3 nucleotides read TGTGCCAGCAGCGTAGCCCGGAACACTGAAGCTTTCTTT. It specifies CASSVARNTEAFF. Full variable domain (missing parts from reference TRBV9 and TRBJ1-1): DSGVTQTPKHLITATGQRVTLRCSPRSGDLSVYWYQQSLDQGLQFLIQYYNGEERAKGNILERFSAQQFPDLHSELNLSSLELGDSALYFCASSVARNTEAFFGQGTRLTVV.

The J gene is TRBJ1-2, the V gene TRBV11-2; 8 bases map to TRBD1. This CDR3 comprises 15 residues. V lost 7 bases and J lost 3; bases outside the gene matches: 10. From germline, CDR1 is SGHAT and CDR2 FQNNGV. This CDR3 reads CASNTPGTGYYGYTF. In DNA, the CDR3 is TGTGCCAGCAACACCCCCGGGACAGGCTACTATGGCTACACCTTC.

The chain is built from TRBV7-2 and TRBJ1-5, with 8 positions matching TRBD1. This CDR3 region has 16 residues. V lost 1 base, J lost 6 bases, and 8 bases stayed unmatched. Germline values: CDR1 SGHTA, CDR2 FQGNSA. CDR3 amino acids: CASSLGQGALFQPQHF. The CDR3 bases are TGTGCCAGCAGCTTAGGGCAGGGGGCTTTATTTCAGCCCCAGCATTTT.

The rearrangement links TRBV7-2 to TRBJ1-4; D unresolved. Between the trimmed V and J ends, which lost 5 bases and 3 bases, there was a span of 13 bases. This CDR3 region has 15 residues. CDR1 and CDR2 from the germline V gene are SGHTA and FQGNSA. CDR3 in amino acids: CASSPVIGPNEKLFF. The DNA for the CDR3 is TGTGCCAGCAGCCCCGTTATTGGGCCTAATGAAAAACTGTTTTTT.

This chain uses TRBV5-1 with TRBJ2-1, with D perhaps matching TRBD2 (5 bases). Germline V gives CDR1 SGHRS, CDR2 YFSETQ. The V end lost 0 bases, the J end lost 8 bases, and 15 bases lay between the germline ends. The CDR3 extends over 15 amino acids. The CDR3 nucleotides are TGCGCCAGCAGCTTGGTCTCCAGCGGTTTGGATGAGCAGTTCTTC. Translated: CASSLVSSGLDEQFF.

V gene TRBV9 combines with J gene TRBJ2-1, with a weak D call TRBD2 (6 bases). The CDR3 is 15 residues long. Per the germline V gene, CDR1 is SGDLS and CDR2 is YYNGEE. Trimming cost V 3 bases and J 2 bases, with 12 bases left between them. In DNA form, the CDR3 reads TGTGCCAGCAGCGCGGCTAGCGAACCCTACAATGAGCAGTTCTTC. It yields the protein CASSAASEPYNEQFF.

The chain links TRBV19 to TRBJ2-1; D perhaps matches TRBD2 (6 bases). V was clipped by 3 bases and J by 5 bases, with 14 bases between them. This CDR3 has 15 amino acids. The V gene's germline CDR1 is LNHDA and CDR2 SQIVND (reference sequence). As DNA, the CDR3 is TGTGCCAGTAGTATTCGTGGGGGAGGCGACAATGAGCAGTTCTTC. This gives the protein CASSIRGGGDNEQFF.

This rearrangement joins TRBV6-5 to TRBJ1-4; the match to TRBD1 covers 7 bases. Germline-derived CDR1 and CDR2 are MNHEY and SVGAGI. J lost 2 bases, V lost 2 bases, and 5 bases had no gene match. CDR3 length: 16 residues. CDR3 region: CASSYVAGGTNEKLFF. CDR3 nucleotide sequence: TGTGCCAGCAGTTACGTCGCAGGGGGGACTAATGAAAAACTGTTTTTT.

The CDR3 DNA is TGTGCCAGCAGTGAACGGGTGAGCAATCAGCCCCAGCATTTT. As protein: CASSERVSNQPQHF. The rearrangement joins TRBV2 to TRBJ1-5; D ambiguous. Germline V gene sequence: CDR1 SNHLY, CDR2 FYNNEI. There are 14 residues in the CDR3. Trimming shortened V by 2 bases and J by 1 base, and 6 bases separated the two germline ends.

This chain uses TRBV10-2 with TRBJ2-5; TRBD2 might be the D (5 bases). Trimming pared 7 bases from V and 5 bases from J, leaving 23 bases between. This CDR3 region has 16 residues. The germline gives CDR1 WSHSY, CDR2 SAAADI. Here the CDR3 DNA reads TGCGCCAGCACTAATTCCCCCGTCGGGGTTTTGGAGACCCAGTACTTC. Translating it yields CASTNSPVGVLETQYF.

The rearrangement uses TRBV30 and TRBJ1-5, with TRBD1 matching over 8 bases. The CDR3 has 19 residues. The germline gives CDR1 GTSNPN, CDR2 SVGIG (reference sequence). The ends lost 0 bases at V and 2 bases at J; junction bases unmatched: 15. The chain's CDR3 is CAWSVPRARGRYGNQPQHF. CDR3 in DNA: TGTGCCTGGAGTGTACCCCGGGCCAGGGGGCGTTACGGCAATCAGCCCCAGCATTTT.